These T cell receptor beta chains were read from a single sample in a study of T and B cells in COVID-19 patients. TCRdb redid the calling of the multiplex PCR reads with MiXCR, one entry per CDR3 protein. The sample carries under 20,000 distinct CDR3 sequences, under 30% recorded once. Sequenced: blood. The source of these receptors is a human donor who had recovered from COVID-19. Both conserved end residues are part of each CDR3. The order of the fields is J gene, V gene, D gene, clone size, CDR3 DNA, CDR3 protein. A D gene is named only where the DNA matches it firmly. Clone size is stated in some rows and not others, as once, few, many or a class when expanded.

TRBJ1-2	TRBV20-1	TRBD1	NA	TGCAGTGCCCCCGACAGGGGGCCTAACTATGGCTACACCTTC	CSAPDRGPNYGYTF
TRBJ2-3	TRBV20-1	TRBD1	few	TGCAGTGGGAGAACAGGGGCGCCAGATACGCAGTATTTT	CSGRTGAPDTQYF
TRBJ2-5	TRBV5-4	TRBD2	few	TGTGCCAGCAGCTCTAAGCGGGGGGTGGGGACCCAGTACTTC	CASSSKRGVGTQYF
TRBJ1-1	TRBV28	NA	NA	TGTGCCAGCAGTTTAGCTTCAGGGAGGACTGAAGCTTTCTTT	CASSLASGRTEAFF
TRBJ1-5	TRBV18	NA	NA	TGTGCCAGCTCCCGCCAGGGCGGCAGTCAGCCCCAGCATTTT	CASSRQGGSQPQHF
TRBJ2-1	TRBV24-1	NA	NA	TGTGCCACCAGTGATCCCCTCCTAGGCCCCAATGAGCAGTTCTTC	CATSDPLLGPNEQFF
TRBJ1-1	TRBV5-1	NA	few	TGCGCCAGCAGCTTGGTTGGGACACCTACGAACACTGAAGCTTTCTTT	CASSLVGTPTNTEAFF
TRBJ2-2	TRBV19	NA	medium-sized	TGTGCCAGTAGTGGCGGTTCCAACACCGGGGAGCTGTTTTTT	CASSGGSNTGELFF
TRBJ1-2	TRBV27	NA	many	TGTGCCAGCAGTTTAGGGCAGGACTATGGCTACACCTTC	CASSLGQDYGYTF
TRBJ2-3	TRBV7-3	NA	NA	TGTGCCAGCAGCTTCGGGGATACGCAGTATTTT	CASSFGDTQYF
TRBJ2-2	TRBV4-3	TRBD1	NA	TGCGCCAGCAGCCAAGATATAGTGGGACAGGGCGGGAGTACCGGGGAGCTGTTTTTT	CASSQDIVGQGGSTGELFF
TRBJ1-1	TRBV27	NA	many	TGTGCCAGCAGAAAGAACACTGAAGCTTTCTTT	CASRKNTEAFF
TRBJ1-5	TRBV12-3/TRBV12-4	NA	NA	TGTGCCAGCAGTTTTGGGCATCTGCCCCAGCATTTT	CASSFGHLPQHF
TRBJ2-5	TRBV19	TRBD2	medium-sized	TGTGCCAGTAGTATGGTACCAGGGAGGGTAGGCTGGGAGACCCAGTACTTC	CASSMVPGRVGWETQYF
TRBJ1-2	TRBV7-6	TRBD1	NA	TGTGCCAGCAGCCGGGACAGGGAGGGGTATGGCTACACCTTC	CASSRDREGYGYTF
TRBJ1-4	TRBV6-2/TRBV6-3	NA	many	TGTGCCAGCAGAGCCTGGGGGACTAATGAAAAACTGTTTTTT	CASRAWGTNEKLFF
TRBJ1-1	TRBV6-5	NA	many	TGTGCCAGCAGGAGAGCAGGGGCTCTAGCTTTCTTT	CASRRAGALAFF
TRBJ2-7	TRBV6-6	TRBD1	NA	TGTGCCAGCGGAGAGGGGGCAGTCTACGAGCAGTACTTC	CASGEGAVYEQYF
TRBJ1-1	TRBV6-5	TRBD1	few	TGTGCCAGCAGCACCACAGGGGGAGAAGCTTTCTTT	CASSTTGGEAFF
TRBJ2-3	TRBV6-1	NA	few	TGTGCCAGCAGTTTGCAGGGGGGAGATACGCAGTATTTT	CASSLQGGDTQYF
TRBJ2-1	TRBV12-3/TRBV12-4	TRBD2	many	TGTGCCAGCAGTTTAGGCAGCGGGGGCTACAATGAGCAGTTCTTC	CASSLGSGGYNEQFF
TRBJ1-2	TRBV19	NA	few	TGTGCCAGTAGTATGGAGGGATGGGCCTATGGCTACACCTTC	CASSMEGWAYGYTF
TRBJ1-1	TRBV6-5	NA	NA	TGTGCCAGCAGTTATTCGGCGGCGCTGGCTGAAGCTTTCTTT	CASSYSAALAEAFF
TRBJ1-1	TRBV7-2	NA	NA	TGTGCCAGCAGCTTAGTTTGGACGGAATTGGACACTGAAGCTTTCTTT	CASSLVWTELDTEAFF
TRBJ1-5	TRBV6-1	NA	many	TGTGCCAGCAGTGACCGCAACCAAAGGAGCAATCAGCCCCAGCATTTT	CASSDRNQRSNQPQHF
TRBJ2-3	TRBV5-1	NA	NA	TGCGCCAGCAATCTTGCTGGGGGGATAGATACGCAGTATTTT	CASNLAGGIDTQYF
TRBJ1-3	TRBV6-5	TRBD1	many	TGTGCCAGCAGTCTCCGGGACAGGGGTAACACCATATATTTT	CASSLRDRGNTIYF
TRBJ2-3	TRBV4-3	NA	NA	TGCGCCAGCAGCCAATATAGCCCCCAGTTCTCCCGGACAGATACGCAGTATTTT	CASSQYSPQFSRTDTQYF
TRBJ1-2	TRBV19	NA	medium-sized	TGTGCCAGTAGCCCCGGGTACACGGGTGGCTACACCTTC	CASSPGYTGGYTF
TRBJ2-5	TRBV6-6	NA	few	TGTGCCAGCAGTCCCCAGGGGGGGTGGGAGACCCAGTACTTC	CASSPQGGWETQYF
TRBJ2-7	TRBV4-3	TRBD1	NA	TGCGCCAGCAGCCAAGATCTAGGGACAGGGTCCTACGAGCAGTACTTC	CASSQDLGTGSYEQYF
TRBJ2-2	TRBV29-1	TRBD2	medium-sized	TGCAGCGTTGTATTCGGCGGGGGGGCGGGCACCGGGGAGCTGTTTTTT	CSVVFGGGAGTGELFF
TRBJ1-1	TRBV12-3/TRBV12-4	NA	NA	TGTGCCAGCAGTTTGAGTTTAAGGGACACTGAAGCTTTCTTT	CASSLSLRDTEAFF
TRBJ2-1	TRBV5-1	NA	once	TGCGCCAGCAGCTTGACACCGGGAACTTCCTACAATGAGCAGTTCTTC	CASSLTPGTSYNEQFF
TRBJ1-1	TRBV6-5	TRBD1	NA	TGTGCCTCCCTCAGGGGGCTGGTAGCTTTCTTT	CASLRGLVAFF
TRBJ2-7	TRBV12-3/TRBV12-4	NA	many	TGTGCCAGCACCACGACAGGGAGGTTCGAGCAGTACTTC	CASTTTGRFEQYF
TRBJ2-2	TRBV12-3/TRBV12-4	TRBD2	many	TGTGCCAGCGGACTAGCGGACTTTAACACCGGGGAGCTGTTTTTT	CASGLADFNTGELFF
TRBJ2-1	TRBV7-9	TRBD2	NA	TGTGCCAGCAGCCGGGAGGGGTTCGATGAGCAGTTCTTC	CASSREGFDEQFF
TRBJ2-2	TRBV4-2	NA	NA	TGTGCCAGCAGCCCGGGGCCTCCGGACACCGGGGAGCTGTTTTTT	CASSPGPPDTGELFF
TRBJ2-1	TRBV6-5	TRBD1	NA	TGTGCCAGCAGAACAGGGGACAGGTCCCTCAATGAGCAGTTCTTC	CASRTGDRSLNEQFF
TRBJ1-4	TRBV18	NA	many	TGTGCCAGTTCCAGGAACCAACTTGAAAAACTGTTTTTT	CASSRNQLEKLFF
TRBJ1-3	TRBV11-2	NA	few	TGTGCCAGCAGCTCCCGGGACCTCTCTGGAAACACCATATATTTT	CASSSRDLSGNTIYF
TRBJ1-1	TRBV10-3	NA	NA	TGTGCCATCAGTGACCCCAGGGGAGTCAACACTGAAGCTTTCTTT	CAISDPRGVNTEAFF
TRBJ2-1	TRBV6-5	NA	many	TGTGCCAGCAGGGTAGCAGGGATCTATAATGAGCAGTTCTTC	CASRVAGIYNEQFF